The present entry profiles one T cell receptor (beta chain) with its context. The sample originates from a study of blood T cell repertoires in COVID-19. The overall study: COVID-19 samples from acute and convalescent phases originated in the United States, Italy and Spain.

The repertoire was sequenced with immunoSEQ multiplex PCR; TCRdb's copy has only in-frame clones and lacks some. Counted here are about 120,000 clones, about three quarters occurring once; the ten biggest clones make up 5.5% to 7%. Germline V gene data show CDR1 as SGHTA and CDR2 as FQGTGA. The CDR3 is 16 amino acids. V dropped 2 bases and J dropped 1 base, with 11 bases sitting between them. The specimen was peripheral blood. The chain carries TRBV7-3 and TRBJ2-2, with a possible D match to TRBD1 (6 bases). This clonotype was sampled from a man between 65 and 85 years old with acute or convalescent COVID-19. The CDR3 coding sequence is TGTGCCAGCAGCTTATCCCCGACAGGGAACACCGGGGAGCTGTTTTTT. It is translated as CASSLSPTGNTGELFF.